This record covers a single TCR beta chain. These data originate in a study of response to subunit inactivated influenza vaccine. TCRdb reprocessed the RT-PCR reads with MiXCR, giving one entry per CDR3 protein. Of about 540,000 distinct CDR3 sequences in the sample, approximately 22% were seen once. The data were also submitted as part of a second study, on T cells expressing NK-cell markers. From that report: Generation of TCR beta cDNA was performed by 5'RACE template switching incorporating UMIs. Several experiments added an anti-gamma-delta TCR antibody to sort only alpha-beta TCR T cells. Questions lingered over whether expanded NKG2C+ T cell clones were HCMV-specific.

This TCR was recovered from a man aged 50 or older who received an inactivated influenza vaccine. The source was CD4+ T cells sorted from PBMCs, collected 11 to 12 days after vaccination.

The CDR3 loop reads CASKKPQPGSNQPQHF. For the CDR3, the DNA is TGTGCCAGCAAGAAACCCCAGCCCGGGAGCAATCAGCCCCAGCATTTT. V and J are TRBV6-2 or TRBV6-3 and TRBJ1-5; D gene ambiguous. The germline V gene has CDR1 MNHEY and CDR2 SVGEGT. The CDR3 runs to 16 residues. V lost 7 bases and J lost 1, with 17 bases in between.